These 5 T cell receptor beta chains were all obtained from the same sample, sequenced in a study of cytomegalovirus exposure and HLA in healthy donors. TCRdb keeps only in-frame clones here, not all; method: immunoSEQ multiplex PCR. The repertoire holds over 200,000 clones, with approximately 86% as singletons. Sequenced: PBMCs. Source of these receptors: a woman aged 18 to 35 in good health and CMV-seronegative.

This rearrangement joins TRBV11-3 to TRBJ2-5; 10 positions agree with TRBD1. The CDR3 covers 15 residues. V gave up 3 bases and J gave up 3 bases; unmatched junction bases: 4. Germline V gene lookup returns CDR1 SGHNT and CDR2 YENEEA. The CDR3 sequence: CASSFGQGVEETQYF. As DNA, the CDR3 is TGTGCCAGCAGCTTCGGACAGGGGGTGGAAGAGACCCAGTACTTC.

This clone was counted only a few times. The sample carries other DNA sequences with the same CDR3. The V and J genes are TRBV6-5 and TRBJ2-7; possible D gene TRBD1, 5 bases. The CDR3 loop spans 13 amino acids. The V and J ends lost 4 bases and 3 bases respectively, with 10 bases between them. Germline assignment: CDR1 MNHEY and CDR2 SVGAGI. The CDR3 region is CASSSDSSYEQYF. In nucleotides, the CDR3 is TGTGCCAGCAGTTCCGACAGTAGCTACGAGCAGTACTTC.

The rearrangement uses TRBV28 and TRBJ1-4; TRBD1 aligns across 11 bases. The CDR3 has 16 residues. The germline CDR1 and CDR2 sequences are MDHEN and SYDVKM. With V trimmed by 1 base and J by 10 bases, 8 bases remained unmatched. The CDR3 nucleotides are TGTGCCAGCAGTTTATTCGGACAGGGGGCGCGAGGAAAACTGTTTTTT. It is translated as CASSLFGQGARGKLFF.

The chain combines TRBV5-4 with TRBJ2-6; perhaps TRBD2 as D (6 bases). CDR1 SGHNT and CDR2 YYREEE come from the germline V gene (reference sequence). CDR3 length equals 16 residues. Trimming took off 1 base at V and 0 bases at J, with 8 bases between the two ends. The CDR3 is CASSLPGLSGANVLTF. The CDR3, as DNA: TGTGCCAGCAGCTTGCCGGGACTCTCTGGGGCCAACGTCCTGACTTTC.

The rearrangement links TRBV6-6 to TRBJ1-5; the match to TRBD1 covers 7 bases. V dropped 7 bases and J dropped 2; count of bases not matched to a gene: 8. The germline CDR1 and CDR2 sequences are MNHNY and SVGAGI (reference sequence). This CDR3 is 15 amino acids long. Here the CDR3 DNA reads TGTGCCAGCACCATACAGGGGCACGGCAATCAGCCCCAGCATTTT. This codes for CASTIQGHGNQPQHF.